This T cell receptor (beta chain) was obtained from a study of blood T cell repertoires in COVID-19. Study-wide context: Material from acute and convalescent COVID-19 was sourced from the United States, Italy and Spain.

Per the authors' pipeline: From reference gene primer amplification, estimates of nucleated cell counts were derived. Profiled with immunoSEQ multiplex PCR; TCRdb holds only in-frame clones, not every one. The DNA was the basis for D and trimming; V, J and clone size are from that table. This sample carries about 480,000 clones, about 90% of them seen once, and the ten largest clones take about 2.1%. This clone has just a few counts. Germline assignment: CDR1 LNHDA and CDR2 SQIVND (reference sequence). Trimming removed 5 bases from V and 5 bases from J; junction bases left unmatched: 4. The CDR3 loop spans 16 amino acids.

The chain recombines TRBV19 with TRBJ2-2; 14 bases line up with TRBD2. The material sequenced was PBMCs or T cells enriched from blood (not recorded which). The sequence was collected from a woman under 30 with acute COVID-19. CDR3 region: CASSGGTSGRTGELFF. The DNA of the CDR3 is TGTGCCAGTAGTGGAGGGACTAGCGGGAGAACCGGGGAGCTGTTTTTT.